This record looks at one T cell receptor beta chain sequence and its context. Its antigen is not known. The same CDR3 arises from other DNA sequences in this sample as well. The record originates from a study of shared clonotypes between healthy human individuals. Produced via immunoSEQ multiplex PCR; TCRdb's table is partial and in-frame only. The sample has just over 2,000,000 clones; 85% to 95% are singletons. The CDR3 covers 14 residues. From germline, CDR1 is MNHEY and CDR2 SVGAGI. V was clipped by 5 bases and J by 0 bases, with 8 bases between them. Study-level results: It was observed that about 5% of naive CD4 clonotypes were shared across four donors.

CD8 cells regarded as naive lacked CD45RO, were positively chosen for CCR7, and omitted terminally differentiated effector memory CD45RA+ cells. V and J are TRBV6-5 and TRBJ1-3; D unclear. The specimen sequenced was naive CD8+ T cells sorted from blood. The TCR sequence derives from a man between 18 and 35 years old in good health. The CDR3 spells CASSPQSSGNTIYF. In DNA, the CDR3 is TGTGCCAGCAGTCCACAGAGCTCTGGAAACACCATATATTTT.